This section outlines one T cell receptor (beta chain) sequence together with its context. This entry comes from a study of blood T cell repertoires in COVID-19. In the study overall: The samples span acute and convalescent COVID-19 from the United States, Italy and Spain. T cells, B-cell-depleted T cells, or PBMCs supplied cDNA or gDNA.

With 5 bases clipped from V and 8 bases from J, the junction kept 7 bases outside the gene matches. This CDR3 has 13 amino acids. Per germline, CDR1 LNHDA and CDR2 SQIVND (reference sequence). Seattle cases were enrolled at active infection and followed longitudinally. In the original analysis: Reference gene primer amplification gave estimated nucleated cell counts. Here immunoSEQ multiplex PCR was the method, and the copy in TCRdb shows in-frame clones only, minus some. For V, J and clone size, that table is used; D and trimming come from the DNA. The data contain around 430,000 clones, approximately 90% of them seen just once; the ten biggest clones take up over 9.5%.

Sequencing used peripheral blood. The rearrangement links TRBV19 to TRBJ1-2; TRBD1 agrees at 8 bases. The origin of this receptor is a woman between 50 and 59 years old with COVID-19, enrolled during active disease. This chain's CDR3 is CASSQDREGGYTF. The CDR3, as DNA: TGTGCCAGTAGTCAGGACAGGGAAGGGGGCTACACCTTC. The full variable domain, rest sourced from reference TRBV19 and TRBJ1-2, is DGGITQSPKYLFRKEGQNVTLSCEQNLNHDAMYWYRQDPGQGLRLIYYSQIVNDFQKGDIAEGYSVSREKKESFPLTVTSAQKNPTAFYLCASSQDREGGYTFGSGTRLTVV.